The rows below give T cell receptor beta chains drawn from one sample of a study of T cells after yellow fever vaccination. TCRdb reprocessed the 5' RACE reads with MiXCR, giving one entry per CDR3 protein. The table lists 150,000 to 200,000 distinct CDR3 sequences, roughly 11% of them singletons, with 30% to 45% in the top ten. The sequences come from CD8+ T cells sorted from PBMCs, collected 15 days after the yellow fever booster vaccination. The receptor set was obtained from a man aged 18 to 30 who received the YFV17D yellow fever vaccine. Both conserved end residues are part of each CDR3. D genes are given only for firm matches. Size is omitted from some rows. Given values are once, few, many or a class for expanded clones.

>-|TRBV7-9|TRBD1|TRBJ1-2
TGTGCCAGCAGCTTCCCACCGAGGGGTTCGGGGACAGACACTAACTATGGCTACACCTTC
CASSFPPRGSGTDTNYGYTF
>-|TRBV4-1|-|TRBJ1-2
TGCGCCAGCAGCCAAGAAGATAGAGCCAACTATGGCTACACCTTC
CASSQEDRANYGYTF
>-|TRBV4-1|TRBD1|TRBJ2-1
TGCGCCAGCAGCCAAGATCAGGGGGAAAGGAGCAATGAGCAGTTCTTC
CASSQDQGERSNEQFF
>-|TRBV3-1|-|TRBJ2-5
TGTGCCAGCAGCCCCAGGACAGACTCGGAAGAGACCCAGTACTTC
CASSPRTDSEETQYF
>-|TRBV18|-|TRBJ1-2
TGTGCCAGCTCACCCTGGGACGAAGGCTACACCTTC
CASSPWDEGYTF
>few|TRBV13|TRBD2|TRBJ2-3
TGTGCCAGCAGCGTCCGGGACTACACAGATACGCAGTATTTT
CASSVRDYTDTQYF
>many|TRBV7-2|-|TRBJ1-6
TGTGCCAGCAGCTTTGAACGGTATAATTCACCCCTCCACTTT
CASSFERYNSPLHF
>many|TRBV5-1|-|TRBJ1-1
TGCGCCAGCAGCACCGGCGGTGAGGGGAGGACTGAAGCTTTCTTT
CASSTGGEGRTEAFF
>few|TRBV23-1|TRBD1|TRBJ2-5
TGCGCCAGCAGTCGACGGGACAGGGAAGAGACCCAGTACTTC
CASSRRDREETQYF
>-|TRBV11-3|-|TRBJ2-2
TGTGCCAGCAGCCTTTACAGGGAGACCGGGGAGCTGTTTTTT
CASSLYRETGELFF
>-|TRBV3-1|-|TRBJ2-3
TGTGCCAGCAGCCTCATGACTAGGACCGACACAGATACGCAGTATTTT
CASSLMTRTDTDTQYF
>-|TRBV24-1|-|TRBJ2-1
TGTGCCACCAGTGGTCTAGACAATGAGCAGTTCTTC
CATSGLDNEQFF
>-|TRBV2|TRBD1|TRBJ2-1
TGTGCCAGCAGTCCCCCCGGACAGGGGAGCTCCTACAATGAGCAGTTCTTC
CASSPPGQGSSYNEQFF
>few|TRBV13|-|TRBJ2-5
TGTGCCAGCAGCCTCCGGGCGCGCCAAGAGACCCAGTACTTC
CASSLRARQETQYF
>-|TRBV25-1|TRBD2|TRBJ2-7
TGTGCCAGCAGTGACCGAGGGGAGGGTTCCTCCTACGAGCAGTACTTC
CASSDRGEGSSYEQYF
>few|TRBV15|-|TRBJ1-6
TGTGCCACCAGCAGAGTTCCGCGGACACTAGATTCACCCCTCCACTTT
CATSRVPRTLDSPLHF
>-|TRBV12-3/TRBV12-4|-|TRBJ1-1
TGTGCCAGCACCTCCGGGTTGATCAATGATGAAGCTTTCTTT
CASTSGLINDEAFF
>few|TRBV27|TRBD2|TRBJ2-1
TGTGCCAGCAGTTTGTTGGTAGCGGGGGGGCCTGATGAGCAGTTCTTC
CASSLLVAGGPDEQFF
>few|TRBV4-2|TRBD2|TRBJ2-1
TGTGCCAGCAGCCAAGGAATAGCGGGGGACGAGCAGTTCTTC
CASSQGIAGDEQFF
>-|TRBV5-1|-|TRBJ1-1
TGCGCCAGCAGCTTGGTTAGCTATGGACAAGGAGGCACTGAAGCTTTCTTT
CASSLVSYGQGGTEAFF
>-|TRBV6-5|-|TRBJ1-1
TGTGCCAGCAGTTACGGGTCTATCTCTGAAGCTTTCTTT
CASSYGSISEAFF
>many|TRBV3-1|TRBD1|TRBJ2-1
TGTGCCAGCAGCCCCTCGACAGGGGTCGCCGGAAATGAGCAGTTCTTC
CASSPSTGVAGNEQFF